The rows below give T cell receptor beta chains drawn from one sample of a study of T cell changes during pregnancy in multiple sclerosis. TCRdb's copy holds only in-frame clones and misses some; the assay was immunoSEQ multiplex PCR. The sample contains approximately 44,000 clones, roughly 89% of which appear only once. The sequences come from CD4+ T cells from peripheral blood mononuclear cells, collected in the first trimester of pregnancy. All receptors derive from a female donor with multiple sclerosis, enrolled in a pregnancy study. Each CDR3 is given with its conserved first and last residue. Fields, in order: J gene, clone size, D gene, V gene, CDR3 protein, CDR3 DNA. D genes are given only for firm matches. The size field is filled for only some rows; it gives once, few, many or a size class.

j_gene: TRBJ2-3
abundance: NA
d_gene: NA
v_gene: TRBV5-1
CDR3aa: CASSLDPGLADTQYF
CDR3nt: TGCGCCAGCAGCTTGGATCCGGGGTTAGCAGATACGCAGTATTTT

j_gene: TRBJ1-2
abundance: NA
d_gene: NA
v_gene: TRBV18
CDR3aa: CASSPPGSNYGYTF
CDR3nt: TGTGCCAGCTCACCTCCAGGGTCGAACTATGGCTACACCTTC

j_gene: TRBJ1-4
abundance: NA
d_gene: TRBD1
v_gene: TRBV5-4
CDR3aa: CASSPRPDRRNEKLFF
CDR3nt: TGTGCCAGCAGCCCTCGACCGGACAGGAGAAATGAAAAACTGTTTTTT

j_gene: TRBJ2-3
abundance: NA
d_gene: TRBD2
v_gene: TRBV29-1
CDR3aa: CSGTGTGRDTQYF
CDR3nt: TGCAGCGGAACCGGGACCGGGAGGGATACGCAGTATTTT

j_gene: TRBJ2-7
abundance: NA
d_gene: NA
v_gene: TRBV5-1
CDR3aa: CASSLGGVEDEQYF
CDR3nt: TGCGCCAGCAGCTTGGGTGGCGTCGAGGACGAGCAGTACTTC

j_gene: TRBJ2-1
abundance: NA
d_gene: TRBD2
v_gene: TRBV19
CDR3aa: CASRTSTGGTYNEQFF
CDR3nt: TGTGCCAGTAGAACAAGCACGGGGGGGACCTACAATGAGCAGTTCTTC

j_gene: TRBJ2-5
abundance: NA
d_gene: TRBD2
v_gene: TRBV7-6
CDR3aa: CASSLESARLAGGLETQYF
CDR3nt: TGTGCCAGCAGCTTAGAGTCAGCTCGACTAGCGGGAGGGTTGGAGACCCAGTACTTC

j_gene: TRBJ2-7
abundance: NA
d_gene: TRBD2
v_gene: TRBV5-1
CDR3aa: CASSLDPGGSPYEQYF
CDR3nt: TGCGCCAGCAGCTTGGATCCGGGAGGGAGCCCCTACGAGCAGTACTTC

j_gene: TRBJ1-1
abundance: once
d_gene: TRBD1
v_gene: TRBV7-2
CDR3aa: CASSTKQGAGTEAFF
CDR3nt: TGTGCCAGCAGCACCAAACAGGGGGCGGGCACTGAAGCTTTCTTT

j_gene: TRBJ2-2
abundance: NA
d_gene: NA
v_gene: TRBV5-1
CDR3aa: CASSLDLTGELFF
CDR3nt: TGCGCCAGCAGCTTGGATCTCACCGGGGAGCTGTTTTTT

j_gene: TRBJ2-7
abundance: NA
d_gene: TRBD1
v_gene: TRBV19
CDR3aa: CASSITGQGTYEQYF
CDR3nt: TGTGCCAGTAGTATCACGGGACAGGGGACCTACGAGCAGTACTTC

j_gene: TRBJ1-2
abundance: NA
d_gene: NA
v_gene: TRBV6-1
CDR3aa: CASSEHHPPGAGYTF
CDR3nt: TGTGCCAGCAGTGAACACCACCCTCCAGGCGCTGGCTACACCTTC

j_gene: TRBJ2-1
abundance: NA
d_gene: NA
v_gene: TRBV19
CDR3aa: CASSSVLGGEQFF
CDR3nt: TGTGCCAGTAGTTCGGTGCTCGGGGGTGAGCAGTTCTTC

j_gene: TRBJ2-5
abundance: NA
d_gene: NA
v_gene: TRBV6-1
CDR3aa: CASSETWETQYF
CDR3nt: TGTGCCAGCAGTGAAACATGGGAGACCCAGTACTTC

j_gene: TRBJ1-1
abundance: NA
d_gene: NA
v_gene: TRBV28
CDR3aa: CASGPSLNTEAFF
CDR3nt: TGTGCCAGCGGGCCAAGCTTGAACACTGAAGCTTTCTTT

j_gene: TRBJ2-1
abundance: NA
d_gene: TRBD2
v_gene: TRBV7-2
CDR3aa: CASSLDSSGSYNEQFF
CDR3nt: TGTGCCAGCAGCTTGGATTCTAGCGGCTCCTACAATGAGCAGTTCTTC

j_gene: TRBJ1-1
abundance: NA
d_gene: NA
v_gene: TRBV30
CDR3aa: CAWSVRGGTEAFF
CDR3nt: TGTGCCTGGAGTGTACGGGGGGGCACTGAAGCTTTCTTT

j_gene: TRBJ2-5
abundance: NA
d_gene: NA
v_gene: TRBV2
CDR3aa: CASAPRGGGETQYF
CDR3nt: TGTGCCAGCGCCCCGAGGGGGGGCGGAGAGACCCAGTACTTC

j_gene: TRBJ2-3
abundance: NA
d_gene: TRBD1
v_gene: TRBV27
CDR3aa: CASTFRGQVADTQYF
CDR3nt: TGTGCCAGCACGTTCAGGGGGCAGGTGGCAGATACGCAGTATTTT

j_gene: TRBJ2-1
abundance: NA
d_gene: TRBD2
v_gene: TRBV14
CDR3aa: CASSQAGLATFNEQFF
CDR3nt: TGTGCCAGCAGCCAAGCAGGACTAGCAACATTCAATGAGCAGTTCTTC

j_gene: TRBJ2-3
abundance: NA
d_gene: TRBD1
v_gene: TRBV28
CDR3aa: CASSLYRGADTQYF
CDR3nt: TGTGCCAGCAGTTTGTACAGGGGGGCAGATACGCAGTATTTT

j_gene: TRBJ1-2
abundance: NA
d_gene: TRBD1
v_gene: TRBV7-2
CDR3aa: CASSARDRARIEGGYTF
CDR3nt: TGTGCCAGCAGCGCGCGGGACAGGGCACGGATCGAGGGTGGCTACACCTTC

j_gene: TRBJ1-2
abundance: NA
d_gene: NA
v_gene: TRBV5-1
CDR3aa: CASSLGRSGYGYTF
CDR3nt: TGCGCCAGCAGCTTGGGCAGGAGCGGCTATGGCTACACCTTC

j_gene: TRBJ1-1
abundance: NA
d_gene: TRBD1
v_gene: TRBV6-6
CDR3aa: CASRRDRGNTEAFF
CDR3nt: TGTGCCAGCAGACGGGACAGGGGGAACACTGAAGCTTTCTTT

j_gene: TRBJ2-3
abundance: NA
d_gene: NA
v_gene: TRBV2
CDR3aa: CASIISPSGDTQYF
CDR3nt: TGTGCCAGCATTATATCACCCTCGGGGGATACGCAGTATTTT

j_gene: TRBJ2-7
abundance: NA
d_gene: NA
v_gene: TRBV6-5
CDR3aa: CASSPSVMRHEQYF
CDR3nt: TGTGCCAGCAGCCCCTCGGTGATGCGGCACGAGCAGTACTTC

j_gene: TRBJ2-3
abundance: NA
d_gene: TRBD1
v_gene: TRBV9
CDR3aa: CASSVAGATGGGTDTQYF
CDR3nt: TGTGCCAGCAGCGTAGCGGGAGCGACAGGGGGGGGCACAGATACGCAGTATTTT

j_gene: TRBJ2-2
abundance: NA
d_gene: TRBD1
v_gene: TRBV6-1
CDR3aa: CASTSTGVAGELFF
CDR3nt: TGTGCCAGCACCTCGACAGGGGTCGCCGGGGAGCTGTTTTTT

j_gene: TRBJ1-1
abundance: NA
d_gene: TRBD1
v_gene: TRBV2
CDR3aa: CAEDSGTGGREAFF
CDR3nt: TGTGCAGAAGATTCCGGGACAGGGGGAAGAGAAGCTTTCTTT

j_gene: TRBJ2-1
abundance: NA
d_gene: NA
v_gene: TRBV5-4
CDR3aa: CASRTDTRTTAQFF
CDR3nt: TGTGCCAGCAGGACGGACACTCGGACTACAGCGCAGTTCTTC

j_gene: TRBJ2-7
abundance: NA
d_gene: TRBD1
v_gene: TRBV18
CDR3aa: CASSPTTGNYEQYF
CDR3nt: TGTGCCAGCTCACCTACGACAGGGAACTACGAGCAGTACTTC

j_gene: TRBJ1-2
abundance: NA
d_gene: NA
v_gene: TRBV27
CDR3aa: CASSPTGTYGYTF
CDR3nt: TGTGCCAGCAGTCCCACAGGGACCTATGGCTACACCTTC

j_gene: TRBJ2-6
abundance: NA
d_gene: NA
v_gene: TRBV28
CDR3aa: CASSPRAGANVLTF
CDR3nt: TGTGCCAGCAGTCCCCGGGCTGGGGCCAACGTCCTGACTTTC